The clone carrying this T cell receptor beta chain was found once. Time point defined: persistent/refractory GD, antithyroid drugs over 5 years with positive TRAb. TCR sequences were obtained from RNA taken from PBMCs. For TCR beta, libraries came from iRepertoire HTBI primers and Arm-PCR of CDR3 regions. MiXCR, applied by TCRdb to the multiplex PCR reads, yields one record per CDR3 protein. This table holds about 470,000 distinct CDR3 sequences, roughly 21% found once. The record originates from a study of regulatory T cells in long-lasting Graves disease. Germline V gene lookup returns CDR1 SNHLY and CDR2 FYNNEI. This CDR3 spans 13 amino acids. J was trimmed by 2 bases and V by 10 bases; bases with no gene match: 6.

The sample consisted of peripheral blood mononuclear cells (PBMCs), taken when the disease was refractory, from a patient treated with antithyroid drugs. This chain joins TRBV2 and TRBJ2-5, with 8 positions matching TRBD2. The source of this sequence is a female donor with Graves disease. The DNA of the CDR3 is TGTGCCACCGGGGGGGCCGGGCAAGAGACCCAGTACTTC. It yields the protein CATGGAGQETQYF.